These 5 T cell receptor beta chains originate from one sample sequenced in a study of neoadjuvant nivolumab and ipilimumab in lung cancer. Profiling relied on immunoSEQ multiplex PCR, and the TCRdb table lists in-frame clones only, not all of them. The sample includes approximately 3,300 clones, approximately 88% seen only once; the top ten take about 0.9%. Source: tumor tissue, taken after neoadjuvant nivolumab, alone or with ipilimumab, at or shortly before surgery. The receptor set was obtained from an adult with non-small cell lung cancer.

V is TRBV19 and J is TRBJ2-4; 7 nucleotides match TRBD1. The J segment lost 0 bases and the V segment lost 9 bases, leaving 8 bases of the junction unmatched. The CDR3 sequence is 15 residues long. CDR1 and CDR2 (germline): LNHDA, SQIVND (reference sequence). CDR3 sequence reads: CASGQADLAKNIQYF. In nucleotides, the CDR3 is TGTGCCAGCGGACAGGCCGACCTAGCCAAAAACATTCAGTACTTC.

The chain uses TRBV28 and TRBJ1-5, with TRBD1 matching over 7 bases. This CDR3 comprises 14 residues. Trimming at V came to 6 bases and at J to 8 bases, leaving 10 bases not matched to a gene. Germline loops: CDR1 MDHEN, CDR2 SYDVKM. The chain's CDR3 is CASRGLTGEEPQHF. The DNA of the CDR3 is TGTGCCAGCAGAGGTTTAACAGGGGAAGAGCCCCAGCATTTT.

V gene TRBV6-5 combines with J gene TRBJ2-1, with 9 bases that match TRBD1. V lost 4 bases to trimming and J lost 4 bases; unmatched junction nucleotides: 5. This CDR3 region has 15 residues. Per the germline V gene, CDR1 is MNHEY and CDR2 is SVGAGI. The CDR3 DNA reads as TGTGCCAGCAGTTCCCAGACAGGGGGGTACAATGAGCAGTTCTTC. This sequence encodes CASSSQTGGYNEQFF.

The CDR3 nucleotides are TGTGCCACCAGCAGAGACACGACAGCGGTCTATGGCTACACCTTC. Translation gives CATSRDTTAVYGYTF. V is TRBV15 and J is TRBJ1-2; D perhaps matches TRBD1 (5 bases). CDR3 length: 15 residues. CDR1 LNHNV and CDR2 YYDKDF come from the germline V gene (reference sequence). V was shortened by 0 bases and J by 4 bases, with 12 bases between the two germline ends.

The rearrangement joins TRBV27 to TRBJ2-2, with 10 bases that match TRBD1. There are 16 residues in the CDR3. V shed 1 base, J shed 6 bases, and the junction held 5 bases outside the gene matches. CDR1 MNHEY and CDR2 SMNVEV come from the germline V gene (reference sequence). The CDR3 protein is CASSLWSTGGSGELFF. CDR3 nucleotides: TGTGCCAGCAGTTTATGGTCGACAGGGGGCTCCGGGGAGCTGTTTTTT.